This is a list of T cell receptor beta chains from one sample in a study of post-analysis software for immune sequencing data. TCRdb itself ran the PCR reads through MiXCR, one entry per CDR3 protein. The table has hundreds of thousands of distinct CDR3 sequences, 59% seen once. The sequencing input was blood. The receptors derive from a girl aged 2 to 10 with multiple sclerosis. CDR3s include the opening cysteine and the closing phenylalanine or tryptophan. Each record gives: J gene, V gene, clone size, D gene, CDR3 DNA, CDR3 protein. A D gene is named only where the DNA matches it firmly. Only part of the rows carry a size: once, few, many, or a class if the clone is expanded.

j_call: TRBJ2-3; v_call: TRBV20-1; clone_size: NA; d_call: TRBD1; cdr3_nt: TGCAGTGCTGTGGCCCGGGACAGGGGCCTTGATACGCAGTATTTT; cdr3_aa: CSAVARDRGLDTQYF
j_call: TRBJ2-1; v_call: TRBV5-6; clone_size: NA; d_call: NA; cdr3_nt: TGTGCCAGCAGCTTTCGGAACAACAATGAGCAGTTCTTC; cdr3_aa: CASSFRNNNEQFF
j_call: TRBJ2-3; v_call: TRBV9; clone_size: NA; d_call: TRBD2; cdr3_nt: TGTGCCAGCAGCGACGTAGCGGGAGGGCCGCGTAGCACAGATACGCAGTATTTT; cdr3_aa: CASSDVAGGPRSTDTQYF
j_call: TRBJ1-1; v_call: TRBV6-2/TRBV6-3; clone_size: NA; d_call: TRBD1; cdr3_nt: TGTGCCAGCAGTACGGGACAGGGGGGGATCACTGAAGCTTTCTTT; cdr3_aa: CASSTGQGGITEAFF
j_call: TRBJ2-7; v_call: TRBV3-1; clone_size: once; d_call: NA; cdr3_nt: TGTGCCAGCAGCGCATCGGGGTCAGGACTCGCCGTCTACGAGCAGTACTTC; cdr3_aa: CASSASGSGLAVYEQYF
j_call: TRBJ2-4; v_call: TRBV29-1; clone_size: NA; d_call: NA; cdr3_nt: TGCAGCGTTGACAGGGGCAAAAACATTCAGTACTTC; cdr3_aa: CSVDRGKNIQYF
j_call: TRBJ2-1; v_call: TRBV5-1; clone_size: few; d_call: TRBD1; cdr3_nt: TGCGCCAGCAGCCCGGGACTGGACAGGGTATACAATGAGCAGTTCTTC; cdr3_aa: CASSPGLDRVYNEQFF
j_call: TRBJ2-2; v_call: TRBV5-1; clone_size: NA; d_call: NA; cdr3_nt: TGCGCCAGCAGCCAGGAACATGCGAACACCGGGGAGCTGTTTTTT; cdr3_aa: CASSQEHANTGELFF
j_call: TRBJ1-1; v_call: TRBV10-3; clone_size: NA; d_call: NA; cdr3_nt: TGTGCCATCAGTGAGTCGGACTCGGGACGGAAGGACGAAGCTTTCTTT; cdr3_aa: CAISESDSGRKDEAFF
j_call: TRBJ2-1; v_call: TRBV4-2; clone_size: NA; d_call: TRBD2; cdr3_nt: TGTGCCAGCAGCCAAGAGTGGAGCGGGGGGGCTTTTGTGCAGTTCTTC; cdr3_aa: CASSQEWSGGAFVQFF
j_call: TRBJ2-3; v_call: TRBV11-2; clone_size: NA; d_call: NA; cdr3_nt: TGTGCCAGCAGCCTCCTGGCGGTGGGGAACACAGATACGCAGTATTTT; cdr3_aa: CASSLLAVGNTDTQYF
j_call: TRBJ2-1; v_call: TRBV20-1; clone_size: NA; d_call: NA; cdr3_nt: TGCAGTGCCTTAAGAAGCTCCTACAATGAGCAGTTCTTC; cdr3_aa: CSALRSSYNEQFF
j_call: TRBJ2-3; v_call: TRBV10-3; clone_size: NA; d_call: NA; cdr3_nt: TGTGCCATGGCGGGACGTAGCACAGATACGCAGTATTTT; cdr3_aa: CAMAGRSTDTQYF
j_call: TRBJ2-3; v_call: TRBV12-3/TRBV12-4; clone_size: few; d_call: TRBD2; cdr3_nt: TGTGCCAGCAGTTTAGTGGGAGGGCCAGGGGATACGCAGTATTTT; cdr3_aa: CASSLVGGPGDTQYF
j_call: TRBJ2-5; v_call: TRBV10-3; clone_size: NA; d_call: TRBD1; cdr3_nt: TGTGCCATCCGAGAGGGGACAGGGCGAGAGACCCAGTACTTC; cdr3_aa: CAIREGTGRETQYF
j_call: TRBJ2-3; v_call: TRBV5-1; clone_size: NA; d_call: TRBD2; cdr3_nt: TGCGCCAGCAGCTTACCCCCCAGCGGGGCGGGCACAGATACGCAGTATTTT; cdr3_aa: CASSLPPSGAGTDTQYF
j_call: TRBJ1-1; v_call: TRBV7-2; clone_size: NA; d_call: TRBD1; cdr3_nt: TGTGCCAGCAGTTCGGACAGGGGGTACCAAGCTTTCTTT; cdr3_aa: CASSSDRGYQAFF
j_call: TRBJ2-4; v_call: TRBV3-1; clone_size: NA; d_call: NA; cdr3_nt: TGTGCCAGCAGCCAAGAGGCCGCCACCGGGGGCATTCAGTACTTC; cdr3_aa: CASSQEAATGGIQYF
j_call: TRBJ2-1; v_call: TRBV7-6; clone_size: few; d_call: TRBD1; cdr3_nt: TGTGCCAGCAGCTTAGACCAGGGGGTGTACAATGAGCAGTTCTTC; cdr3_aa: CASSLDQGVYNEQFF
j_call: TRBJ1-2; v_call: TRBV10-3; clone_size: once; d_call: NA; cdr3_nt: TGTGCCATCAGGGAGTCCGGAGAGCAAACCGGATACACCTTC; cdr3_aa: CAIRESGEQTGYTF
j_call: TRBJ2-3; v_call: TRBV29-1; clone_size: once; d_call: NA; cdr3_nt: TGCAGCGTTGTGATGGCAGGCACAGATACGCAGTATTTT; cdr3_aa: CSVVMAGTDTQYF
j_call: TRBJ1-1; v_call: TRBV5-1; clone_size: few; d_call: NA; cdr3_nt: TGCGCCAGCAGCTTGGGGTTGGGAGGGCACACTGAAGCTTTCTTT; cdr3_aa: CASSLGLGGHTEAFF
j_call: TRBJ1-6; v_call: TRBV7-8; clone_size: NA; d_call: TRBD1; cdr3_nt: TGTGCCACCCGGACAGGGGGCAACGTTCTAAATTCACCCCTCCACTTT; cdr3_aa: CATRTGGNVLNSPLHF
j_call: TRBJ2-4; v_call: TRBV7-9; clone_size: NA; d_call: NA; cdr3_nt: TGTGCCAGCAGCTTAGAGGGGCTGGAGCAGTACTTC; cdr3_aa: CASSLEGLEQYF
j_call: TRBJ2-7; v_call: TRBV27; clone_size: NA; d_call: NA; cdr3_nt: TGTGCCAGCAGTTTCCTATCGAGCTCCTACGAGCAGTACTTC; cdr3_aa: CASSFLSSSYEQYF
j_call: TRBJ2-7; v_call: TRBV29-1; clone_size: NA; d_call: NA; cdr3_nt: TGCAGCGCCGGAAGGGGGGCAGGGAACGAGCAGTACTTC; cdr3_aa: CSAGRGAGNEQYF
j_call: TRBJ2-1; v_call: TRBV5-4; clone_size: NA; d_call: NA; cdr3_nt: TGTGCCAGCAGCTTGGGGGTTCAGCAGTTCTTC; cdr3_aa: CASSLGVQQFF
j_call: TRBJ1-6; v_call: TRBV15; clone_size: NA; d_call: NA; cdr3_nt: TGTGCCACCAGCAGGGCGTCGGGCGAACCCCTCCACTTT; cdr3_aa: CATSRASGEPLHF
j_call: TRBJ2-3; v_call: TRBV5-1; clone_size: few; d_call: NA; cdr3_nt: TGCGCCAGCAGCTTGGGGCCGGAAGATACGCAGTATTTT; cdr3_aa: CASSLGPEDTQYF
j_call: TRBJ2-1; v_call: TRBV3-1; clone_size: NA; d_call: NA; cdr3_nt: TGTGCCAGCAGCCAAATCGACACCACGGGCGAGCAGTTCTTC; cdr3_aa: CASSQIDTTGEQFF
j_call: TRBJ2-3; v_call: TRBV3-1; clone_size: few; d_call: NA; cdr3_nt: TGTGCCAGCAGAGCGGAGGGGCGCACAGATACGCAGTATTTT; cdr3_aa: CASRAEGRTDTQYF
j_call: TRBJ2-5; v_call: TRBV20-1; clone_size: once; d_call: NA; cdr3_nt: TGCAGTGCGAGTGACACCGCGGGCCAGGAGACCCAGTACTTC; cdr3_aa: CSASDTAGQETQYF
j_call: TRBJ2-7; v_call: TRBV29-1; clone_size: NA; d_call: TRBD2; cdr3_nt: TGCAGCGCCTCGGGACTAGAAGCCTACGAGCAGTACTTC; cdr3_aa: CSASGLEAYEQYF
j_call: TRBJ2-3; v_call: TRBV7-3; clone_size: few; d_call: NA; cdr3_nt: TGTGCCAGCAGCCCATGGGTTGTTACAGATACGCAGTATTTT; cdr3_aa: CASSPWVVTDTQYF
j_call: TRBJ2-1; v_call: TRBV6-1; clone_size: NA; d_call: TRBD2; cdr3_nt: TGTGCCAGCAGTGAAGCGACTAGCGGGGGGTACAATGAGCAGTTCTTC; cdr3_aa: CASSEATSGGYNEQFF
j_call: TRBJ2-1; v_call: TRBV12-3/TRBV12-4; clone_size: NA; d_call: TRBD2; cdr3_nt: TGTGCCAGCAGGGAACTAGCGGGAGGGTCTGAGCAGTTCTTC; cdr3_aa: CASRELAGGSEQFF
j_call: TRBJ1-2; v_call: TRBV20-1; clone_size: NA; d_call: TRBD1; cdr3_nt: TGCAGTGCTCGACAGGGGCCGGGCTATGGCTACACCTTC; cdr3_aa: CSARQGPGYGYTF
j_call: TRBJ2-7; v_call: TRBV5-1; clone_size: NA; d_call: TRBD2; cdr3_nt: TGCGCCAGCAGCCTTCCACTAGCGGGAGGCGGGGATGAGCAGTACTTC; cdr3_aa: CASSLPLAGGGDEQYF
j_call: TRBJ1-2; v_call: TRBV29-1; clone_size: NA; d_call: NA; cdr3_nt: TGCAGCGTTGAAGACGGGGGCATTGGCTATGGCTACACCTTC; cdr3_aa: CSVEDGGIGYGYTF
j_call: TRBJ1-1; v_call: TRBV5-1; clone_size: once; d_call: NA; cdr3_nt: TGCGCCAGCAGCTTGGTGTTAGGGCGGGGGAACACTGAAGCTTTCTTT; cdr3_aa: CASSLVLGRGNTEAFF
j_call: TRBJ1-4; v_call: TRBV12-3/TRBV12-4; clone_size: NA; d_call: NA; cdr3_nt: TGTGCCAGCAGTTTTAAAGGGAGCGAAAAACTGTTTTTT; cdr3_aa: CASSFKGSEKLFF
j_call: TRBJ2-3; v_call: TRBV4-1; clone_size: NA; d_call: TRBD2; cdr3_nt: TGCGCCAGCAGCCCGAGGACTAGCGGTTACACAGATACGCAGTATTTT; cdr3_aa: CASSPRTSGYTDTQYF
j_call: TRBJ2-7; v_call: TRBV4-3; clone_size: few; d_call: TRBD1; cdr3_nt: TGCGCCAGCAGCCAAGATCAACAGGGGGCAAAATACGAGCAGTACTTC; cdr3_aa: CASSQDQQGAKYEQYF
j_call: TRBJ2-1; v_call: TRBV7-2; clone_size: once; d_call: TRBD2; cdr3_nt: TGTGCCAGCCTATCTAGCGGGGGCTACAATGAGCAGTTCTTC; cdr3_aa: CASLSSGGYNEQFF
j_call: TRBJ2-7; v_call: TRBV12-3/TRBV12-4; clone_size: few; d_call: NA; cdr3_nt: TGTGCCAGCAGTCCCGGCGCAGGGAGTCGCTACGAGCAGTACTTC; cdr3_aa: CASSPGAGSRYEQYF
j_call: TRBJ1-2; v_call: TRBV21-1; clone_size: NA; d_call: NA; cdr3_nt: TGTGCCAGCAGAGACCGGGACACCCACTATGGCTACACCTTC; cdr3_aa: CASRDRDTHYGYTF
j_call: TRBJ2-6; v_call: TRBV9; clone_size: NA; d_call: NA; cdr3_nt: TGTGCCAGCAGCGTATACGCGGGCGCCGGGGCCAACGTCCTGACTTTC; cdr3_aa: CASSVYAGAGANVLTF